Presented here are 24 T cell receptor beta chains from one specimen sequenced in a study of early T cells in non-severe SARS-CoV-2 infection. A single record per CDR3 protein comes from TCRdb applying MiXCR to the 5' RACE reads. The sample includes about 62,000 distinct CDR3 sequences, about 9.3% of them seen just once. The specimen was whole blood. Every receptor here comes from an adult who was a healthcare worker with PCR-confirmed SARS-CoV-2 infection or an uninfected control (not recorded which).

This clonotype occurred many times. The CDR3 loop is CASRPIPGQGARNTGELFF. The DNA of the CDR3 is TGTGCCAGCAGGCCAATTCCGGGACAGGGGGCGCGAAACACCGGGGAGCTGTTTTTT. The rearrangement joins TRBV2 to TRBJ2-2; 12 bases agree with TRBD1. This CDR3 contains 19 residues. Germline assignment: CDR1 SNHLY and CDR2 FYNNEI. Germline trimming cut 6 bases from V and 2 bases from J; bases unmatched to any gene: 13. Combining the CDR3 with reference TRBV2 and TRBJ2-2 gives the whole variable domain EPEVTQTPSHQVTQMGQEVILRCVPISNHLYFYWYRQILGQKVEFLVSFYNNEISEKSEIFDDQFSVERPDGSNFTLKIRSTKLEDSAMYFCASRPIPGQGARNTGELFFGEGSRLTVL.

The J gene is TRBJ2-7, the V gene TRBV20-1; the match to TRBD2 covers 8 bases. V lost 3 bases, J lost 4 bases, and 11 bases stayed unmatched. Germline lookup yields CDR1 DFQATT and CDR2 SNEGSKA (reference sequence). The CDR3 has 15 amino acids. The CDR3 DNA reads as TGCAGTGCTAGTCGCCGGGGGGGGCTGCCGTACGAGCAGTACGTC. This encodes CSASRRGGLPYEQYV.

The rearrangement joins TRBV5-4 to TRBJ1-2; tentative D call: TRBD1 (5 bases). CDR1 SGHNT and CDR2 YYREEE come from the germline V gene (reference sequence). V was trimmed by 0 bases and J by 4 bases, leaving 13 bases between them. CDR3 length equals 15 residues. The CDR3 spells CASSLADRDAYGYTF. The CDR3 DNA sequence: TGTGCCAGCAGCTTGGCGGACCGGGACGCCTATGGCTACACCTTC. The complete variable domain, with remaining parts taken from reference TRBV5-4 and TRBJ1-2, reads ETGVTQSPTHLIKTRGQQVTLRCSSQSGHNTVSWYQQALGQGPQFIFQYYREEENGRGNFPPRFSGLQFPNYSSELNVNALELDDSALYLCASSLADRDAYGYTFGSGTRLTVV.

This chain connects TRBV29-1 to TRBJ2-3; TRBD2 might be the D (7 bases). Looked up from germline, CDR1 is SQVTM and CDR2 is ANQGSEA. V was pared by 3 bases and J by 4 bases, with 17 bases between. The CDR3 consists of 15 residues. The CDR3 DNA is TGCAGCGTTGACGTCTTCGGGGGGCGACCAGATACGCAGTATTTT. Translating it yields CSVDVFGGRPDTQYF.

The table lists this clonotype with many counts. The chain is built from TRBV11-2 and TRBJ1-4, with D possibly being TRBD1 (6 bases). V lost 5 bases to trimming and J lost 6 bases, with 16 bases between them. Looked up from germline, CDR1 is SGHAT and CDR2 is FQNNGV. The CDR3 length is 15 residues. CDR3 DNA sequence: TGTGCCAGCAGCCCCGGCAGGGGCTCTGATGAAAAACTGTTTTTT. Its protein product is CASSPGRGSDEKLFF. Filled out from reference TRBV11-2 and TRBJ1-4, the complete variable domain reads EAGVAQSPRYKIIEKRQSVAFWCNPISGHATLYWYQQILGQGPKLLIQFQNNGVVDDSQLPKDRFSAERLKGVDSTLKIQPAKLEDSAVYLCASSPGRGSDEKLFFGSGTQLSVL.

The CDR3 DNA reads TGTGCCACCAGTGATCCAGGCCCGTCTGGCACAGATACGCAGTATTTT. Protein: CATSDPGPSGTDTQYF. This sequence joins TRBV24-1 and TRBJ2-3; the D is unclear. The CDR3 loop spans 16 amino acids. Per germline, CDR1 KGHDR and CDR2 SFDVKD. The V gene lost 3 bases and the J gene lost 1 base, with 13 bases spanning the gap.

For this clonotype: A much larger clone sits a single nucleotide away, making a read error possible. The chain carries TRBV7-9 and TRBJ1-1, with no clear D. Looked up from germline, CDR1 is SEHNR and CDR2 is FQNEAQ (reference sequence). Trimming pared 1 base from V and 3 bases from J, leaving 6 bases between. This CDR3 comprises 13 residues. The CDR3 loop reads CASSLEGHTEAFF. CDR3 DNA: TGTGCCAGCAGCTTAGAAGGGCACACTGAAGCTTTCTTT.

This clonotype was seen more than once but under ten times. Here the CDR3 DNA reads TGTGCCAGCACATGGGCGGGGGCGAACACCGGGGAGCTGTTTTTT. Its protein product is CASTWAGANTGELFF. The chain couples TRBV2 to TRBJ2-2; 7 nucleotides align to TRBD2. In germline, CDR1 is SNHLY, CDR2 FYNNEI. CDR3 size: 15 residues. V dropped 7 bases and J dropped 0; count of bases not matched to a gene: 5.

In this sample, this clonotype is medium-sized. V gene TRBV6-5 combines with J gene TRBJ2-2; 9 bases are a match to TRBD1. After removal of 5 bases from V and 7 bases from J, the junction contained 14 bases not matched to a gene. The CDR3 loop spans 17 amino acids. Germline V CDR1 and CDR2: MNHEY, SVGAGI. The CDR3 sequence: CASSPPGTGLEGGELFF. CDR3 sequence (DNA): TGTGCCAGCAGTCCCCCCGGGACAGGGTTGGAAGGCGGGGAGCTGTTTTTT.

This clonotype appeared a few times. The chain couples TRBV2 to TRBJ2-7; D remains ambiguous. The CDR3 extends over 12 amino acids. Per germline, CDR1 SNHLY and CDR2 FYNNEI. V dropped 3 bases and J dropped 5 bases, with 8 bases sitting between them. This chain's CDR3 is CASSDPRDEQYV. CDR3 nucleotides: TGTGCCAGCAGTGACCCGCGAGACGAGCAGTACGTC.

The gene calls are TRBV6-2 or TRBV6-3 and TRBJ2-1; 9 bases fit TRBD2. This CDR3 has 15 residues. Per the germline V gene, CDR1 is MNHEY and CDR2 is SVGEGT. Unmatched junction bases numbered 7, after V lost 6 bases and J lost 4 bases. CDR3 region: CASSRGTSSYNEQFF. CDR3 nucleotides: TGTGCCAGCAGCCGCGGGACTAGCAGTTACAATGAGCAGTTCTTC.

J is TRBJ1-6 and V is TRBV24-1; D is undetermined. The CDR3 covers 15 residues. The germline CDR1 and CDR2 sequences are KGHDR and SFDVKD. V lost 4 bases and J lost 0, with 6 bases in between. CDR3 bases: TGTGCCACCAGTGAGGGGAGCTCCTATAATTCACCCCTCCACTTT. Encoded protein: CATSEGSSYNSPLHF.

The CDR3 loop is CASRRTGESTEAFF. The CDR3 region has the DNA TGTGCCAGCAGGAGGACAGGGGAGAGCACTGAAGCTTTCTTT. The rearrangement links TRBV11-2 to TRBJ1-1, with 9 bases that match TRBD1. Per the germline V gene, CDR1 is SGHAT and CDR2 is FQNNGV. The CDR3 totals 14 residues. The V gene end was trimmed by 6 bases and the J gene end by 4 bases; junction bases not matched to a gene: 6.

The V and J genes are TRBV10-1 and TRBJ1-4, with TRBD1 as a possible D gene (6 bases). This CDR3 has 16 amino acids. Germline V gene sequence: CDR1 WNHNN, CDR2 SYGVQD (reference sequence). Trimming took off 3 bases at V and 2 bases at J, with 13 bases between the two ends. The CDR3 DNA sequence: TGCGCCAGCAGTGAAGAGGAGGGGGGGACTAATGAAAAACTGTTTTTT. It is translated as CASSEEEGGTNEKLFF.

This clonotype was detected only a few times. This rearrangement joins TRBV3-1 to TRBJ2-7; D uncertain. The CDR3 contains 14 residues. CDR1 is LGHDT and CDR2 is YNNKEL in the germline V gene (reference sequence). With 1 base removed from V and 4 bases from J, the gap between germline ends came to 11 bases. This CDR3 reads CASSQGLRAYEQYV. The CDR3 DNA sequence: TGTGCCAGCAGCCAAGGGCTCCGGGCTTACGAGCAGTACGTC.

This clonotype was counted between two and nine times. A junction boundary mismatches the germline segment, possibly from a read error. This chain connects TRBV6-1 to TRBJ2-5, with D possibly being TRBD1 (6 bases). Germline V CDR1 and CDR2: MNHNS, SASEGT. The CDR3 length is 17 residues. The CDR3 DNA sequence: TGTGCCAGCAGTGACCCCAACCAAAGGGGGTACCAAGAGACCCAATACTTC. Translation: CASSDPNQRGYQETQYF.

The CDR3, as DNA: TGTGCCAGTACCGATCCGCTCAGGGGTCCCCCAGATACGCAGTATTTT. Amino acid sequence: CASTDPLRGPPDTQYF. The chain joins TRBV19 to TRBJ2-3; weak D call: TRBD1 (6 bases). This CDR3 spans 16 amino acids. Trimming removed 7 bases at V and 4 bases at J, with 21 bases between. Per germline, CDR1 LNHDA and CDR2 SQIVND (reference sequence).

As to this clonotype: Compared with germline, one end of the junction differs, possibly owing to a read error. As DNA, the CDR3 is TGTGCCAGCGTAGGATGGCCGACACGTGGGACGGAGAACACTGAAGTTTTCTTT. Its translation is CASVGWPTRGTENTEVFF. This chain connects TRBV6-6 to TRBJ1-1; a possible D gene is TRBD1 (5 bases). CDR3 length: 18 residues. Per the germline V gene, CDR1 is MNHNY and CDR2 is SVGAGI (reference sequence).

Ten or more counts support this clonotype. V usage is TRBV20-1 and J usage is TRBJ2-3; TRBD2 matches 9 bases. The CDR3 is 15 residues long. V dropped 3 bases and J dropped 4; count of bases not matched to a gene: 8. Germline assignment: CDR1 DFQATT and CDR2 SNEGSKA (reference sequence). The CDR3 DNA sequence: TGCAGTGCTAGGTGGGCTAGCGGGGCCGCAGATACGCAGTATTTT. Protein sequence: CSARWASGAADTQYF.

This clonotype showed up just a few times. The CDR3 DNA follows: TGCAGTGCCGTCGAAGAGACCCAGTACTTC. Translating gives CSAVEETQYF. The chain joins TRBV20-1 to TRBJ2-5; D gene unclear. Per germline, CDR1 DFQATT and CDR2 SNEGSKA (reference sequence). Trimming pared 6 bases from V and 3 bases from J, leaving 5 bases between. The CDR3 runs to 10 residues.

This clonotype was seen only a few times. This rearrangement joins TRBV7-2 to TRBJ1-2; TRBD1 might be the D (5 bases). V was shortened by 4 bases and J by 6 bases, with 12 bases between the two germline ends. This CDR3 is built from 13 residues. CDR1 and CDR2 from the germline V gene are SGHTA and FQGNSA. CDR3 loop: CASSSGIADGYTF. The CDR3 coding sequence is TGTGCCAGCAGCTCAGGGATAGCCGATGGCTACACCTTC.

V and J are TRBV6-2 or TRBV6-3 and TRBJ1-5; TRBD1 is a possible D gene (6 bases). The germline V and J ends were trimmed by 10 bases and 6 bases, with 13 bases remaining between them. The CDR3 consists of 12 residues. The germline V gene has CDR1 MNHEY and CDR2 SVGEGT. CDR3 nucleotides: TGTGCCACGAGGGGGGCGGCTCAGCCCCAGCATTTT. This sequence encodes CATRGAAQPQHF.

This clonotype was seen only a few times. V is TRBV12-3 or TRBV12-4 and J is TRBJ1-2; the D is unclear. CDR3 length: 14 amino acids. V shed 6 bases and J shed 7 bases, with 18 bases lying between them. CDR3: CASSFGLAPAGYTF. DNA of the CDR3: TGTGCCAGCAGCTTCGGCCTGGCTCCTGCTGGCTACACCTTC.

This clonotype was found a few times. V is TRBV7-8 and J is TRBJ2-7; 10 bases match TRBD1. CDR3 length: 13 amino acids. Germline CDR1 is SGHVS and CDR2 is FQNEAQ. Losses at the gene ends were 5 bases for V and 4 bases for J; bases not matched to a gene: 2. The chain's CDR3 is CASSEDRGYEQYV. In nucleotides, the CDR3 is TGTGCCAGCAGCGAGGACAGGGGGTACGAGCAGTACGTC.